This T cell receptor beta chain originates from a study of vaccination effects on CD4 cells after COVID-19. Study overall: Two doses of either BNT162b2 or mRNA-1273 were given to each participant. Study results and limitations: The study, lacking early post-infection timepoints, had few convalescent patients.

Researchers isolated CD4+ T cells once 9 to 11 days of culture had elapsed. Cultures got half-medium changes with IL-2 on days 3 and 7. Clones were read by immunoSEQ multiplex PCR, and TCRdb kept only the in-frame ones, dropping some. The repertoire consists of over 65,000 clones, with approximately 80% occurring once and the leading ten covering 2% to 2.5%. Trimming stripped 5 bases from V and 7 bases from J, with 14 bases between. This CDR3 is 14 amino acids long. Per the germline V gene, CDR1 is SGHTA and CDR2 is FQGTGA. Regarding this clone: Antigen specificity is unknown.

The sequence derives from a human donor who received a COVID-19 vaccine. The starting material was CD4+ T cells from PBMCs cultured without peptide, obtained before COVID-19 vaccination. The chain combines TRBV7-3 with TRBJ2-2; D gene uncertain. CDR3 sequence reads: CASSPQERIGELFF. The CDR3 DNA reads as TGTGCCAGCAGCCCGCAGGAGAGGATCGGGGAGCTGTTTTTT.